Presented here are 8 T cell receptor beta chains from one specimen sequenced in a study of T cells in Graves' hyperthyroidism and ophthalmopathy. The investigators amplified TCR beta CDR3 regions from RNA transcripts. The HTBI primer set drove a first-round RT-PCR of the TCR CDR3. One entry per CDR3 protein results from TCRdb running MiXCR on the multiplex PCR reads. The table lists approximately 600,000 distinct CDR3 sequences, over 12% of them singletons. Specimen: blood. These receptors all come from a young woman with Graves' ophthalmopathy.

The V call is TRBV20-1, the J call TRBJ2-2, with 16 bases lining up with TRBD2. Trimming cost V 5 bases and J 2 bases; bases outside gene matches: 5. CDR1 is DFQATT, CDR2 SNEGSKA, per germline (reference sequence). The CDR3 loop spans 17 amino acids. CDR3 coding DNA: TGCAGTGCTGTGGGACTAGCGGGAGGGTTCAACACCGGGGAGCTGTTTTTT. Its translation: CSAVGLAGGFNTGELFF.

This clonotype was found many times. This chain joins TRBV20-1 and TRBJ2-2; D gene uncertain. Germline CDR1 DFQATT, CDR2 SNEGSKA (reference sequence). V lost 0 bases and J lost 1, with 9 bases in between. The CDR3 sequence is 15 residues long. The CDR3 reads CSARDPLKNTGELFF. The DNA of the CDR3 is TGCAGTGCTAGAGATCCGCTGAAGAACACCGGGGAGCTGTTTTTT.

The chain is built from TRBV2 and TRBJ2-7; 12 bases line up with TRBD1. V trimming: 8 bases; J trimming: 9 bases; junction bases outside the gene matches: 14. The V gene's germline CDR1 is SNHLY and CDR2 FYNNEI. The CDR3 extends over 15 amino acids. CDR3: CASFHRDRGREGQYF. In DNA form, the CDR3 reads TGTGCCAGCTTCCACCGGGACAGGGGGCGCGAAGGGCAGTACTTC. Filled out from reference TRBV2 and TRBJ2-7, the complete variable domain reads EPEVTQTPSHQVTQMGQEVILRCVPISNHLYFYWYRQILGQKVEFLVSFYNNEISEKSEIFDDQFSVERPDGSNFTLKIRSTKLEDSAMYFCASFHRDRGREGQYFGPGTRLTVT.

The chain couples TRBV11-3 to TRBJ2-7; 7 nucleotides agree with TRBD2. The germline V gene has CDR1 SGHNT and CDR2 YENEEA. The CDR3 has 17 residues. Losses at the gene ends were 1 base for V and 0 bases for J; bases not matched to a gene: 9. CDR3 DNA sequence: TGTGCCAGCAGCTTAGCTCGACTAGCTCCGAGCTCCTACGAGCAGTACTTC. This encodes CASSLARLAPSSYEQYF.

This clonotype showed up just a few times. This chain's CDR3 is CASSYVRETQYF. The CDR3 coding sequence is TGTGCCAGCAGTTATGTTCGGGAGACCCAGTACTTC. The rearrangement links TRBV6-9 to TRBJ2-5; D is ambiguous. Germline CDR1 and CDR2: MNHGY and SVAAGI. CDR3 length: 12 residues. Trimming shortened V by 2 bases and J by 5 bases, and 6 bases separated the two germline ends.

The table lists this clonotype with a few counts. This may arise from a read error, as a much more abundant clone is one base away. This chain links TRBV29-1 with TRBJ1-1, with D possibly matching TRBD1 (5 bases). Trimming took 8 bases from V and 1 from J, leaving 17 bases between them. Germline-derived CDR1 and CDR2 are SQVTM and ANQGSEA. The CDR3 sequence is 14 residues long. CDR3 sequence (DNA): TGCAGCATAGGGACCGCAGTTACGAACACTGAAGCTTTCTTT. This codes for CSIGTAVTNTEAFF. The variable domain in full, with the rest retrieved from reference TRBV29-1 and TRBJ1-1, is SAVISQKPSRDICQRGTSLTIQCQVDSQVTMMFWYRQQPGQSLTLIATANQGSEATYESGFVIDKFPISRPNLTFSTLTVSNMSPEDSSIYLCSIGTAVTNTEAFFGQGTRLTVV.

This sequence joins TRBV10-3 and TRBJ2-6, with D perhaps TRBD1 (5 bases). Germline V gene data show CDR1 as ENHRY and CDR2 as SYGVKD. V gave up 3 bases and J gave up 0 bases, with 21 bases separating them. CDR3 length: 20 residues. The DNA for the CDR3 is TGTGCCATCAGTGAATCTCAGGGTTTCTCTCACCGCTCTGGGGCCAACGTCCTGACTTTC. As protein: CAISESQGFSHRSGANVLTF.

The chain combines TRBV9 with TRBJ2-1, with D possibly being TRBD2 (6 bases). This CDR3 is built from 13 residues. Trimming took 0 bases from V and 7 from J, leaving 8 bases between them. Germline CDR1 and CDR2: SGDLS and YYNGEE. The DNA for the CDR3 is TGTGCCAGCAGCGTAGACGGGGGAAATGAGCAGTTCTTC. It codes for CASSVDGGNEQFF.